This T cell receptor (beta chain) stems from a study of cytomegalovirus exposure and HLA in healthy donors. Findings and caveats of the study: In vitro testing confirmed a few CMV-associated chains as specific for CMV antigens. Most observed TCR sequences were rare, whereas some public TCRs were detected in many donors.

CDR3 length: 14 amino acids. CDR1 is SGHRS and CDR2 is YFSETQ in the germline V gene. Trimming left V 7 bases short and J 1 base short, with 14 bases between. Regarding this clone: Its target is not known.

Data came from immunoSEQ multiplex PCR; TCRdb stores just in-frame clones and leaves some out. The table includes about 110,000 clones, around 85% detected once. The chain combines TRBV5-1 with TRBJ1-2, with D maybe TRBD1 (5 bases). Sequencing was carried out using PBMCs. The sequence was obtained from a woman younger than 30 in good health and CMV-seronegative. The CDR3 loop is CASGQGGVNYGYTF. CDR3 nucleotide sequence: TGCGCCAGCGGCCAAGGAGGGGTTAACTATGGCTACACCTTC.